This T cell receptor (beta chain) was recorded in a study of cytomegalovirus exposure and HLA in healthy donors. Study overall: Roughly 86 million unique TCRs from HLA-typed donors made up an early data release. Study results and caveats: Analysis was carried out at a later point, and it linked a missense DCLRE1C variant to TCR beta V- and J-gene trimming. In a later analysis, 16,951 TCR beta sequences were associated with HLA alleles at 0.05 false discovery rate.

The CDR3 runs 15 residues. To note about this clone: Its target is unknown.

The PCR made use of 60 Vbeta and 13 Jbeta primers. Only in-frame clones appear in the TCRdb table, and some are missing; sequencing was by immunoSEQ multiplex PCR. The sample lists about 110,000 clones; about 80% were seen once. This chain joins TRBV21-1 and TRBJ2-7; TRBD1 is the table's D call and was not checked against the DNA. TRBV21-1 is flagged as a pseudogene. The TCR was taken from a woman aged 60 to 75 in good health and CMV-seropositive. Sequencing input: PBMCs. The CDR3 bases are TGTGCCAGCAGCAAAGCGCCAGGGATATCCTACGAGCAGTACTTC. Encoded protein: CASSKAPGISYEQYF.